This entry is about one T cell receptor (beta chain). The target of this receptor is not known. The input lacks base qualities; no much larger clone sits a single base away. CD4+ T cells from unexposed donors were collected before the COVID-19 pandemic (2011-2018). After 10 to 11 days of culture, CD4+ T cells were isolated with the EasySep CD4+ T cell isolation kit. As far as cell numbers permitted, CD4+ T cells from unexposed donors were tested for reactivity against SARS-CoV-2 S and N as well as four spike pools from common cold coronaviruses. Each well held 1.5 million to 2.5 million PBMCs cultured in IMDM containing 5% human AB serum and roughly 9.3 IU/ml IL-2. Half of the culture medium was replaced with fresh IL-2-containing medium on days 3 and 7. Each peptide culture condition was generally run in triplicate replicate wells. Leukapheresis product for the unexposed donors was bought commercially. Ficoll-Paque PLUS gradient centrifugation was used to isolate PBMCs from either whole blood or leukapheresis product. PBMCs were either cryopreserved at -140 degrees C or used fresh in the expansion assay. The QIAamp Micro DNA Kit was used to extract genomic DNA from the CD4+ T cells.

Library construction relied on the immunoSEQ multiplex PCR assay. In the paper's pipeline: Preprocessing removed nonproductive sequences and CDR3s not starting with C, not ending with F or W, or shorter than 7 amino acids. The MANAFEST web app identified antigen-specific clonotypes based on expansion compared with the reference and other culture wells. To be counted as positive, a clone had to show significant expansion compared with the reference culture, at an FDR below 0.05, in 2 of 3 replicate wells. For a clone to be considered positive, significant expansion relative to all other tandem wells and an odds ratio above 5 were also required. After three terminal residues were trimmed from each end, CDR3 homology was quantified as pairwise Levenshtein distance using the stringdist R package. As stored in TCRdb, this immuneACCESS dataset retains in-frame rearrangements with V and J assigned. A fraction of the clones does not appear; measured against another copy, unresolved V genes explain less than half of the discrepancy, and the remainder lacks a known reason. The DNA was the basis for D and trimming; V, J and clone size are from that table. For this sample the table gives over 25,000 clones, of which over 75% were detected only once. In total, the top ten clones hold about 14% of the sample.

This specimen comes from a study of CD4 T cells in relation to SARS-CoV-2 and coronaviruses (dated by TCRdb to about 2021). Concerning the study at large: The ViraFEST assay cultured PBMCs with antigen for more than nine days, then sequenced TCR beta CDR3s to find antigen-specific clonal expansions. Memory CD4+ T cell crossreactivity between SARS-CoV-2 and common cold coronavirus spike proteins was assessed at the TCR clonotype level in the study. Shared crossreactive spike epitopes were mapped to their HLA restriction using patient-derived lymphoblastoid cell lines. Expansion assays from other donors in the study were sequenced with a different, Illumina-based TCR-beta assay. The Adaptive Biotechnologies TCR-sequencing kit was used to sequence samples from a few pre-COVID donors and the naive versus memory experiments, whereas other data were Illumina-based. The negative reference condition was either a culture with an HIV-1 Nef peptide pool or a culture with no peptide. Results the study describes overall, beyond this receptor: Because the crossreactivity analysis focused on spike protein, crossreactivity against other viral proteins was not assessed. Because no donor provided both pre-pandemic and post-infection samples, tracing the source of pre-existing responses was limited. Crossreactive clones showed significantly weaker SARS-CoV-2-driven expansion than monoreactive clones, consistent with antigenic imprinting. Memory CD4+ clonotypes crossrecognizing SARS-CoV-2 and at least one common cold coronavirus spike were found in 60% to 75% of donors. Small numbers of patients and of tested TCRs limited the study.

V is reduced by 2 bases and J by 5 bases, leaving a spacing of 6 bases between them. From the germline V gene, CDR1 is SGHDT and CDR2 is YYEEEE. Reading from cysteine to phenylalanine, the CDR3 counts 12 amino acids. Only the CDR3 part of the read is kept: 36 bases, read in frame from the first base. The specimen sequenced was CD4+ T cells from PBMCs, cultured in vitro. The rearranged segments are TRBV5-6 and TRBJ2-3; no confident D gene assignment can be made. The TCR sequence derives from a human donor in good health. The sequenced DNA is TGTGCCAGCAGCTTAGTGAGAGATACGCAGTATTTT. Protein translation: CASSLVRDTQYF. Outside the CDR3, residues come from the reference TRBV5-6 and TRBJ2-3 proteins, so the full variable domain is: DAGVTQSPTHLIKTRGQQVTLRCSPKSGHDTVSWYQQALGQGPQFIFQYYEEEERQRGNFPDRFSGHQFPNYSSELNVNALLLGDSALYLCASSLVRDTQYFGPGTRLTVL.